The 20 T cell receptor beta chains reported below all come from one sample, sequenced in a study of T cell repertoires in cytomegalovirus infection. TCRdb called the reads again in MiXCR, with one record for every CDR3 protein. This sample has fewer than 300,000 distinct CDR3 sequences, with more than 20% found just once. The sequencing input was PBMCs. These receptors were collected from a human donor in good health (CMV status not recorded). Some clones in this sample may be carry-over from other donors' samples.

This clonotype came up many times. V and J are TRBV9 and TRBJ1-2; D is undetermined. The V gene lost 4 bases and the J gene lost 6 bases, with 16 bases spanning the gap. The CDR3 contains 14 residues. Germline CDR1 is SGDLS and CDR2 is YYNGEE. In DNA form, the CDR3 reads TGTGCCAGCAGCTCCCGAGGGCGGGTGGATGGCTACACCTTC. Translated: CASSSRGRVDGYTF.

This clonotype was counted at least ten times. This rearrangement joins TRBV12-3 or TRBV12-4 to TRBJ1-2, with 9 bases fitting TRBD1. The trim removed 6 bases at V and 8 bases at J, leaving 7 bases unmatched. The CDR3 is made up of 13 amino acids. Written as DNA, the CDR3 is TGTGCCAGCAGGCGAGGGACAGGGCAAGGCTACACCTTC. Its translation: CASRRGTGQGYTF.

This clonotype has a handful of counts. This chain links TRBV28 with TRBJ1-2; the D is unclear. Germline V CDR1 and CDR2: MDHEN, SYDVKM. The ends were cut back, 3 bases at V and 8 bases at J, with 13 bases in the middle. This CDR3 region has 13 residues. The CDR3 nucleotides read TGTGCCAGCAGTTTTGAATCCCCTAGGGGCTACACCTTC. It translates to CASSFESPRGYTF.

This chain uses TRBV6-1 with TRBJ1-6; D ambiguous. CDR3 size: 13 residues. Trimming cost V 5 bases and J 7 bases, with 9 bases left between them. Per the germline V gene, CDR1 is MNHNS and CDR2 is SASEGT. CDR3: CASSYTGNSPLHF. In nucleotides, the CDR3 is TGTGCCAGCAGTTACACGGGGAATTCACCCCTCCACTTT.

The chain is built from TRBV2 and TRBJ1-1; 7 bases fit TRBD1. V was clipped by 6 bases and J by 6 bases; unmatched bases: 16. This CDR3 has 16 residues. Germline V gives CDR1 SNHLY, CDR2 FYNNEI. This chain's CDR3 is CASRATGPVSRAEAFF. The CDR3 DNA follows: TGTGCCAGCAGGGCGACAGGGCCCGTTTCTAGGGCTGAAGCTTTCTTT.

The CDR3 DNA is TGTGCCAGCAGCGAAAACAGGGATAGACCCCTCCACTTT. It yields the protein CASSENRDRPLHF. The chain carries TRBV7-9 and TRBJ1-6; possible D gene TRBD1, 6 bases. The CDR3 totals 13 residues. Trimming took off 5 bases at V and 12 bases at J, with 14 bases between the two ends. Germline V CDR1 and CDR2: SEHNR, FQNEAQ (reference sequence).

This chain connects TRBV6-6 to TRBJ2-4; D uncertain. Per germline, CDR1 MNHNY and CDR2 SVGAGI (reference sequence). Trimming took off 2 bases at V and 0 bases at J, with 20 bases between the two ends. The CDR3 has 19 residues. The CDR3 DNA reads TGTGCCAGCAGTTACACCCTCGATTTTGGCGGTCTAGCCAAAAACATTCAGTACTTC. Protein sequence: CASSYTLDFGGLAKNIQYF.

This clonotype occurred many times. V is TRBV6-1 and J is TRBJ2-7, with D hard to call. With 2 bases removed from V and 2 bases from J, the gap between germline ends came to 13 bases. CDR1 and CDR2 (germline): MNHNS, SASEGT. This CDR3 comprises 15 residues. Written as DNA, the CDR3 is TGTGCCAGCAGTGAAACCCGACTGCGGACCTACGAGCAGTACTTC. Its translation is CASSETRLRTYEQYF.

This sequence joins TRBV5-6 and TRBJ2-2; the D gene is possibly TRBD1 (5 bases). Germline lookup yields CDR1 SGHDT and CDR2 YYEEEE. V was pared by 1 base and J by 7 bases, with 11 bases between. The CDR3 extends over 14 amino acids. This CDR3 reads CASSLIGANGELFF. The CDR3, as DNA: TGTGCCAGCAGCTTGATAGGGGCTAACGGGGAGCTGTTTTTT.

In this sample, this clonotype turned up many times. This chain joins TRBV7-2 and TRBJ1-1, with 7 bases that match TRBD1. V lost 5 bases to trimming and J lost 8 bases; unmatched junction nucleotides: 8. This CDR3 is built from 13 residues. The germline gives CDR1 SGHTA, CDR2 FQGNSA. In DNA form, the CDR3 reads TGTGCCAGCAGCCCGAGGACAGGCCTGGAAGCTTTCTTT. Translation gives CASSPRTGLEAFF.

The rearrangement links TRBV18 to TRBJ1-1; 9 nucleotides agree with TRBD1. Germline CDR1 and CDR2: KGHSH and LQKENI. J was trimmed by 7 bases and V by 3 bases; bases with no gene match: 9. The CDR3 contains 15 residues. CDR3 protein: CASSPAGQGTGEAFF. CDR3 in DNA: TGTGCCAGCTCACCGGCGGGACAGGGAACGGGTGAAGCTTTCTTT.

This clonotype has more than one count but fewer than ten. This chain uses TRBV2 with TRBJ1-5; D is perhaps TRBD1 (5 bases). Germline values: CDR1 SNHLY, CDR2 FYNNEI. The CDR3 length is 16 residues. With 4 bases removed from V and 2 bases from J, the gap between germline ends came to 15 bases. This CDR3 is CASSGPGIKGNQPQHF. CDR3 nucleotide sequence: TGTGCCAGCAGTGGTCCAGGGATTAAAGGCAATCAGCCCCAGCATTTT.

The V and J genes are TRBV28 and TRBJ2-1; TRBD2 matches at 8 bases. Germline CDR1 is MDHEN and CDR2 is SYDVKM. The CDR3 totals 14 residues. V trimming: 2 bases; J trimming: 9 bases; junction bases outside the gene matches: 6. CDR3: CASSLPREGGEQFF. CDR3 bases: TGTGCCAGCAGTTTACCTCGGGAGGGGGGTGAGCAGTTCTTC. Supplemented by reference TRBV28 and TRBJ2-1, the full variable domain reads DVKVTQSSRYLVKRTGEKVFLECVQDMDHENMFWYRQDPGLGLRLIYFSYDVKMKEKGDIPEGYSVSREKKERFSLILESASTNQTSMYLCASSLPREGGEQFFGPGTRLTVL.

This chain uses TRBV4-2 with TRBJ2-2, with 9 nucleotides matching TRBD2. The CDR3 spans 17 residues. The germline V gene has CDR1 LGHNA and CDR2 YNFKEQ. Trimming took 0 bases from V and 7 from J; bases not matched to a gene: 9. CDR3 loop: CASSQDGGAGGFGELFF. CDR3 coding DNA: TGTGCCAGCAGCCAAGATGGGGGGGCGGGAGGGTTCGGGGAGCTGTTTTTT.

This clonotype was found a few times. The chain is built from TRBV25-1 and TRBJ1-4, with D perhaps TRBD1 (6 bases). There are 16 residues in the CDR3. V was cut by 3 bases and J by 8 bases, with 19 bases left in between. Germline V gives CDR1 MGHDK, CDR2 SYGVNS. The CDR3: CASSDGGQGRGEKLFF. CDR3 bases: TGTGCCAGCAGTGATGGGGGGCAGGGGCGTGGCGAAAAACTGTTTTTT.

The chain is built from TRBV6-1 and TRBJ2-1; possibly TRBD2 for D (6 bases). Per germline, CDR1 MNHNS and CDR2 SASEGT. The CDR3 totals 15 residues. The ends were cut back, 3 bases at V and 5 bases at J, with 14 bases in the middle. CDR3 coding DNA: TGTGCCAGCAGTGATTGGGGGGAGGAGGACAATGAGCAGTTCTTC. Protein product: CASSDWGEEDNEQFF.

The CDR3 protein is CASSSGGGRSGNEQFF. The CDR3, as DNA: TGTGCCAGCAGCTCGGGTGGCGGGAGGAGTGGCAATGAGCAGTTCTTC. The rearrangement uses TRBV5-6 and TRBJ2-1; TRBD2 matches at 8 bases. The CDR3 is 16 residues long. Unmatched junction bases numbered 11, after V lost 3 bases and J lost 6 bases. Germline loops: CDR1 SGHDT, CDR2 YYEEEE. Supplemented by reference TRBV5-6 and TRBJ2-1, the full variable domain reads DAGVTQSPTHLIKTRGQQVTLRCSPKSGHDTVSWYQQALGQGPQFIFQYYEEEERQRGNFPDRFSGHQFPNYSSELNVNALLLGDSALYLCASSSGGGRSGNEQFFGPGTRLTVL.

This clonotype was seen only a few times. V is TRBV15 and J is TRBJ1-2; 7 bases match TRBD1. The trim removed 4 bases at V and 5 bases at J, leaving 7 bases unmatched. CDR3 length: 14 amino acids. CDR1 and CDR2 (germline): LNHNV, YYDKDF (reference sequence). The CDR3 reads CATSKIGTAYGYTF. CDR3 nucleotide sequence: TGTGCCACCAGCAAGATCGGGACAGCATATGGCTACACCTTC. The full variable domain, its missing parts supplied by reference TRBV15 and TRBJ1-2, is DAMVIQNPRYQVTQFGKPVTLSCSQTLNHNVMYWYQQKSSQAPKLLFHYYDKDFNNEADTPDNFQSRRPNTSFCFLDIRSPGLGDTAMYLCATSKIGTAYGYTFGSGTRLTVV.

Ten or more counts support this clonotype. The rearrangement links TRBV7-2 to TRBJ2-5; the D call may be TRBD1 or TRBD2 (5 bases each). Looked up from germline, CDR1 is SGHTA and CDR2 is FQGNSA. Trimming removed 8 bases from V and 0 bases from J, with 13 bases in between. The CDR3 covers 14 residues. DNA for the CDR3: TGTGCCAGCTCGGGACGGATGTACCAAGAGACCCAGTACTTC. Translation: CASSGRMYQETQYF.

The chain couples TRBV6-1 to TRBJ1-1; D remains unclear. Germline CDR1 and CDR2: MNHNS and SASEGT. The germline V and J ends were trimmed by 1 base and 2 bases, with 5 bases remaining between them. The CDR3 has 13 amino acids. CDR3 nucleotides: TGTGCCAGCAGTGAAGACCCAAACACTGAAGCTTTCTTT. It codes for CASSEDPNTEAFF.